Listed here are 32 T cell receptor beta chains from one sample, sequenced in a study of cytomegalovirus exposure and HLA in healthy donors. 13 Jbeta primers and 60 Vbeta primers were used for the PCR. Data came from immunoSEQ multiplex PCR; TCRdb stores just in-frame clones and leaves some out. This table has about 150,000 clones, approximately 80% appearing once. Material for sequencing was PBMCs. The receptors were sampled from a man aged 30 to 39 in good health and CMV-seronegative.

Turning to this clone: One end of the junction varies from germline; a read error may be responsible. V and J are TRBV19 and TRBJ2-1, with D perhaps matching TRBD1 (5 bases). The CDR3 is made up of 14 amino acids. Germline lookup yields CDR1 LNHDA and CDR2 SQIVND (reference sequence). The CDR3 DNA follows: TGTGCCAGTAGTACTGGACAAGGCCTGATTACCAGGATCTTC. It codes for CASSTGQGLITRIF.

The gene calls are TRBV19 and TRBJ1-3; D uncertain. The germline V gene has CDR1 LNHDA and CDR2 SQIVND (reference sequence). Trimming stripped 5 bases from V and 0 bases from J, with 14 bases between. The CDR3 contains 16 residues. The CDR3 sequence: CASSSMTPISGNTIYF. Written as DNA, the CDR3 is TGTGCCAGTAGTTCGATGACACCCATCTCTGGAAACACCATATATTTT.

The table lists this clone with a count of one. V and J are TRBV20-1 and TRBJ1-1; D gene ambiguous. Trimming took 7 bases from V and 5 from J, leaving 11 bases between them. The CDR3 runs to 11 residues. CDR1 is DFQATT and CDR2 is SNEGSKA in the germline V gene (reference sequence). Here the CDR3 DNA reads TGCAGTGGCCGTCAACGGACTGAAGCTTTCTTT. This translates into CSGRQRTEAFF.

This chain links TRBV15 with TRBJ1-3; TRBD1 is a possible D gene (6 bases). The CDR3 has 16 amino acids. Germline V gene data show CDR1 as LNHNV and CDR2 as YYDKDF (reference sequence). Deletions cut 8 bases from V and 0 bases from J, with 17 bases between. CDR3 in DNA: TGTGCCACCGCAGCGACAGGTAAAGACTCTGGAAACACCATATATTTT. Translation gives CATAATGKDSGNTIYF.

This clone was detected once. The rearrangement links TRBV27 to TRBJ2-7; D is unresolved. Germline CDR1 reads MNHEY; CDR2 reads SMNVEV (reference sequence). V was shortened by 5 bases and J by 2 bases, with 10 bases between the two germline ends. The CDR3 is 13 amino acids. This CDR3 reads CASSPGVAYEQYF. CDR3 sequence (DNA): TGTGCCAGCAGTCCCGGTGTTGCCTACGAGCAGTACTTC.

V and J are TRBV7-8 and TRBJ2-7; TRBD2 matches at 7 bases. The CDR3 contains 15 residues. Trimming removed 5 bases from V and 5 bases from J; junction bases left unmatched: 12. Germline values: CDR1 SGHVS, CDR2 FQNEAQ. CDR3 sequence reads: CASSPRPGRKNEQYF. CDR3 in DNA: TGTGCCAGCAGCCCAAGACCCGGGAGGAAAAACGAGCAGTACTTC.

This clone has only one observation. This sequence joins TRBV19 and TRBJ1-2; no reliable D call. Trimming took off 4 bases at V and 3 bases at J, with 6 bases between the two ends. Germline CDR1 and CDR2: LNHDA and SQIVND (reference sequence). The CDR3 covers 12 residues. Here the CDR3 DNA reads TGTGCCAGTAGTAGAGCCGACTATGGCTACACCTTC. Its protein is CASSRADYGYTF.

The V and J genes are TRBV27 and TRBJ2-1, with 8 positions matching TRBD2. This CDR3 comprises 15 residues. Germline CDR1 is MNHEY and CDR2 is SMNVEV (reference sequence). V shed 6 bases, J shed 1 base, and the junction held 5 bases outside the gene matches. CDR3 in amino acids: CASSDSGTSYNEQFF. DNA of the CDR3: TGTGCCAGCAGCGATAGCGGGACGTCCTACAATGAGCAGTTCTTC.

The chain recombines TRBV7-2 with TRBJ2-7; 8 positions agree with TRBD2. Germline V lookup: CDR1 SGHTA, CDR2 FQGNSA. The CDR3 runs 13 residues. With V trimmed by 5 bases and J by 4 bases, 4 bases remained unmatched. The CDR3, as DNA: TGTGCCAGCAGCCCCGGGGGGGGATACGAGCAGTACTTC. Encoded protein: CASSPGGGYEQYF.

The chain employs TRBV28 and TRBJ2-7; 11 nucleotides agree with TRBD1. V lost 0 bases and J lost 4; bases outside the gene matches: 2. Germline-derived CDR1 and CDR2 are MDHEN and SYDVKM. The CDR3 sequence is 15 residues long. The chain's CDR3 is CASSLWGTGGYEQYF. CDR3 DNA: TGTGCCAGCAGTTTATGGGGGACAGGGGGGTACGAGCAGTACTTC.

This chain uses TRBV4-2 with TRBJ2-7; 13 bases are a match to TRBD2. This CDR3 is built from 15 residues. Germline lookup yields CDR1 LGHNA and CDR2 YNFKEQ. The V and J ends lost 4 bases and 6 bases, in that order; junction bases with no gene match: 6. This CDR3 reads CASSPLAGGPGEQYF. Written as DNA, the CDR3 is TGTGCCAGCAGCCCACTAGCGGGAGGGCCCGGCGAGCAGTACTTC.

This clone occurred a few times. J is TRBJ1-1 and V is TRBV2; D perhaps matches TRBD1 (6 bases). Per germline, CDR1 SNHLY and CDR2 FYNNEI. The CDR3 extends over 14 amino acids. V lost 5 bases to trimming and J lost 7 bases, with 17 bases between them. The CDR3 region has the DNA TGTGCCAGCAGTCAACCTAGACAGGAATATGAAGCTTTCTTT. Residues: CASSQPRQEYEAFF.

Turning to this clone: Other nucleotide sequences in the sample specify the same CDR3. This sequence joins TRBV5-1 and TRBJ2-1; 8 bases line up with TRBD2. Per the germline V gene, CDR1 is SGHRS and CDR2 is YFSETQ. The V gene end was trimmed by 0 bases and the J gene end by 5 bases; junction bases not matched to a gene: 4. The CDR3 extends over 15 amino acids. CDR3 DNA: TGCGCCAGCAGCTTGGAGGGGACTAGTAACAATGAGCAGTTCTTC. This sequence encodes CASSLEGTSNNEQFF. The full variable domain, completed using reference TRBV5-1 and TRBJ2-1, is KAGVTQTPRYLIKTRGQQVTLSCSPISGHRSVSWYQQTPGQGLQFLFEYFSETQRNKGNFPGRFSGRQFSNSRSEMNVSTLELGDSALYLCASSLEGTSNNEQFFGPGTRLTVL.

The CDR3 region has the DNA TGTGCCGTCGTGCGGACAGGGAGTAGGGGCTACACCTTC. Translated: CAVVRTGSRGYTF. The rearrangement joins TRBV28 to TRBJ1-2; 8 positions match TRBD1. The V gene end was trimmed by 11 bases and the J gene end by 8 bases; junction bases not matched to a gene: 13. Germline V gives CDR1 MDHEN, CDR2 SYDVKM. The CDR3 runs to 13 residues.

This rearrangement joins TRBV9 to TRBJ2-1; TRBD2 matches at 12 bases. CDR1 and CDR2 from the germline V gene are SGDLS and YYNGEE. V trimming: 4 bases; J trimming: 7 bases; junction bases outside the gene matches: 6. This CDR3 is built from 15 residues. This chain's CDR3 is CASSSLAGGRNEQFF. Written as DNA, the CDR3 is TGTGCCAGCAGCTCCCTAGCGGGAGGGCGGAATGAGCAGTTCTTC.

J is TRBJ1-6 and V is TRBV30; TRBD1 is a possible D gene (6 bases). The CDR3 runs 14 residues. CDR1 GTSNPN and CDR2 SVGIG come from the germline V gene (reference sequence). V lost 1 base to trimming and J lost 9 bases, with 13 bases between them. CDR3 DNA sequence: TGTGCCTGGAGTGCGGGGGGCGCTCGTTCACCCCTCCACTTT. This encodes CAWSAGGARSPLHF.

The CDR3 loop reads CSVGAQKYEQYF. In nucleotides, the CDR3 is TGCAGCGTTGGGGCTCAAAAATACGAGCAGTACTTC. V usage is TRBV29-1 and J usage is TRBJ2-7, with D unclear. Germline CDR1 SQVTM, CDR2 ANQGSEA. With 4 bases removed from V and 4 bases from J, the gap between germline ends came to 11 bases. CDR3 length equals 12 residues.

This clone has a handful of counts. The chain couples TRBV6-6 to TRBJ2-6; TRBD2 is a possible D gene (6 bases). Germline values: CDR1 MNHNY, CDR2 SVGAGI (reference sequence). Trimming cost V 6 bases and J 4 bases, with 10 bases left between them. This CDR3 has 14 amino acids. CDR3 region: CASSRGAGANVLTF. For the CDR3, the DNA is TGTGCCAGCAGCCGCGGGGCCGGGGCCAACGTCCTGACTTTC.

The genes are TRBV5-1 and TRBJ2-7; D is possibly TRBD2 (6 bases). V shed 0 bases and J shed 3 bases, with 13 bases lying between them. Germline CDR1 SGHRS, CDR2 YFSETQ. The CDR3 covers 15 residues. The CDR3: CASSLGLATFYEQYF. The DNA for the CDR3 is TGCGCCAGCAGCTTGGGTCTAGCGACCTTCTACGAGCAGTACTTC.

The rearrangement uses TRBV6-5 and TRBJ1-5, with D tentatively TRBD1 (6 bases). The CDR3 has 15 residues. Germline CDR1 reads MNHEY; CDR2 reads SVGAGI. The germline V and J ends were trimmed by 0 bases and 5 bases, with 11 bases remaining between them. The CDR3 protein is CASSYSTGTDQPQHF. Here the CDR3 DNA reads TGTGCCAGCAGTTACTCGACAGGTACGGATCAGCCCCAGCATTTT.

This clone was observed a handful of times. V usage is TRBV7-9 and J usage is TRBJ2-1; 10 positions match TRBD2. The CDR3 length is 17 residues. Germline values: CDR1 SEHNR, CDR2 FQNEAQ (reference sequence). The ends lost 4 bases at V and 8 bases at J; junction bases unmatched: 14. CDR3: CASSSLGEREGEDEQFF. The CDR3 nucleotides are TGTGCCAGCAGCTCACTGGGGGAGCGGGAGGGCGAGGATGAGCAGTTCTTC.

This chain joins TRBV5-1 and TRBJ2-7; 8 bases are a match to TRBD1. The CDR3 is 14 residues long. Per germline, CDR1 SGHRS and CDR2 YFSETQ. The V gene end was trimmed by 0 bases and the J gene end by 5 bases; junction bases not matched to a gene: 4. The CDR3 DNA follows: TGCGCCAGCAGCTTGGGGACAGGGCTTGACGAGCAGTACTTC. Translation gives CASSLGTGLDEQYF.

With respect to this clone: The sample holds other DNA sequences that translate to the same CDR3. The V and J genes are TRBV6-5 and TRBJ2-1; tentative D call: TRBD1 (6 bases). The CDR3 runs to 15 residues. CDR1 and CDR2 from the germline V gene are MNHEY and SVGAGI. Trimming stripped 6 bases from V and 0 bases from J, with 12 bases between. CDR3 loop: CASSLTGSSYNEQFF. CDR3 DNA: TGTGCCAGCAGCCTGACAGGAAGCTCCTACAATGAGCAGTTCTTC.

This clone was found a few times. The V gene is TRBV18, the J gene TRBJ2-7; 8 bases agree with TRBD2. Germline assignment: CDR1 KGHSH and CDR2 LQKENI. CDR3 size: 15 residues. Trimming removed 6 bases from V and 1 base from J; junction bases left unmatched: 8. The CDR3 region is CASSSLGGGSYEQYF. Here the CDR3 DNA reads TGTGCCAGCTCGTCTCTGGGCGGGGGGTCCTACGAGCAGTACTTC.

This clone was recorded once. The chain uses TRBV6-1 and TRBJ2-3; TRBD2 aligns across 8 bases. V shed 7 bases and J 0 bases; nucleotides not matched to a gene: 3. This CDR3 comprises 14 residues. Germline assignment: CDR1 MNHNS and CDR2 SASEGT. The CDR3 DNA reads TGTGCCAGCACGATAGCGGGAAGCACAGATACGCAGTATTTT. This gives the protein CASTIAGSTDTQYF.

The chain has TRBV18 and TRBJ2-1, with 9 bases fitting TRBD2. The germline V gene encodes CDR1 KGHSH and CDR2 LQKENI. The J segment lost 0 bases and the V segment lost 3 bases, leaving 6 bases of the junction unmatched. The CDR3 is 17 residues long. The CDR3 sequence is CASSPRSSGVSYNEQFF. The CDR3 nucleotides are TGTGCCAGCTCACCCAGATCTAGCGGGGTCTCCTACAATGAGCAGTTCTTC.

The chain recombines TRBV18 with TRBJ2-3; 9 nucleotides match TRBD2. J gave up 5 bases and V 3 bases, and 3 bases lay outside the gene matches. The CDR3 length is 14 residues. Germline CDR1 and CDR2: KGHSH and LQKENI. The CDR3 loop is CASSPSGREDTQYF. The CDR3 DNA reads as TGTGCCAGCTCACCTAGCGGGAGAGAAGATACGCAGTATTTT.

The rearrangement joins TRBV30 to TRBJ2-2, with D possibly TRBD1 on 6 matching bases. The CDR3 extends over 14 amino acids. Germline CDR1 GTSNPN, CDR2 SVGIG (reference sequence). Trimming took 1 base from V and 1 from J, leaving 7 bases between them. The CDR3 DNA sequence: TGTGCCTGGAGTGGGGGGCAGAACACCGGGGAGCTGTTTTTT. Protein: CAWSGGQNTGELFF. Filled out from reference TRBV30 and TRBJ2-2, the complete variable domain reads SQTIHQWPATLVQPVGSPLSLECTVEGTSNPNLYWYRQAAGRGLQLLFYSVGIGQISSEVPQNLSASRPQDRQFILSSKKLLLSDSGFYLCAWSGGQNTGELFFGEGSRLTVL.

The V gene is TRBV30, the J gene TRBJ1-2; D might be TRBD1 (5 bases). V shed 1 base and J shed 8 bases, with 17 bases lying between them. The CDR3 runs to 14 residues. In germline, CDR1 is GTSNPN, CDR2 SVGIG (reference sequence). CDR3 loop: CAWSAEVYGGGYTF. DNA for the CDR3: TGTGCCTGGAGTGCCGAGGTTTATGGGGGGGGCTACACCTTC.

DNA for the CDR3: TGTGCCAGCAGTTTAAACCGTGCGCGCGGTACTACGCAGTATTTT. This gives the protein CASSLNRARGTTQYF. V gene TRBV28 combines with J gene TRBJ2-3; no clear D. The ends were cut back, 2 bases at V and 8 bases at J, with 17 bases in the middle. The germline CDR1 and CDR2 sequences are MDHEN and SYDVKM. This CDR3 is built from 15 residues.

This chain joins TRBV7-9 and TRBJ1-5, with D possibly being TRBD1 (6 bases). The CDR3 runs to 14 residues. The germline V gene encodes CDR1 SEHNR and CDR2 FQNEAQ (reference sequence). With 5 bases removed from V and 1 base from J, the gap between germline ends came to 9 bases. DNA for the CDR3: TGTGCCAGCAGCGGGACAAGGAGCAATCAGCCCCAGCATTTT. Translation: CASSGTRSNQPQHF.

This chain connects TRBV28 to TRBJ2-7; TRBD2 aligns across 10 bases. Germline CDR1 MDHEN, CDR2 SYDVKM. Losses at the gene ends were 7 bases for V and 7 bases for J; bases not matched to a gene: 10. This CDR3 is 14 amino acids long. The CDR3 nucleotides read TGTGCCAGCATAAAAGGACTAGCGGTGGGGGAGCAGTACTTC. It translates to CASIKGLAVGEQYF.